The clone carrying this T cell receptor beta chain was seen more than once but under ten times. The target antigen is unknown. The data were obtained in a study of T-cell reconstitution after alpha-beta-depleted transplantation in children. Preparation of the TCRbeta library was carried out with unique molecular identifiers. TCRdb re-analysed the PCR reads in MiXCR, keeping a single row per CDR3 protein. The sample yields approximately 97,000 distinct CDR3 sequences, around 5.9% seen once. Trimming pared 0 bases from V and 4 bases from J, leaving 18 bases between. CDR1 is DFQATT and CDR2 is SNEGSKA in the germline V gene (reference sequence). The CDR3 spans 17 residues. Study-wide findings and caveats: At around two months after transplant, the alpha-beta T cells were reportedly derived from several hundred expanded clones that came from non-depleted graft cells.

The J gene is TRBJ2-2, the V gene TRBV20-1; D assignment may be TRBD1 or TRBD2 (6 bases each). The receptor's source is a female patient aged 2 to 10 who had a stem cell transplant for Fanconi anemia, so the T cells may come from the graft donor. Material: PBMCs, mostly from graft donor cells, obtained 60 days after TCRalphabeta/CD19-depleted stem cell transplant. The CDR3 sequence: CSARDNRGAPITGELFF. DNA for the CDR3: TGCAGTGCTAGAGATAATAGGGGGGCGCCGATCACCGGGGAGCTGTTTTTT.